This T cell receptor beta chain derives from a study of Ad26.COV2.S vaccination and SARS-CoV-2 variants. The assay was immunoSEQ multiplex PCR, and TCRdb's table has in-frame clones only and misses some. The sample shows fewer than 900,000 clones, 89% of them seen only once. This clone showed up just once. V was trimmed by 2 bases and J by 5 bases, leaving 5 bases between them. This CDR3 contains 12 residues. Germline V gene sequence: CDR1 SGHRS, CDR2 YFSETQ. Treatment meaning: 15 to 20 received Ad26.COV2.S at low or high dose, single or two shots; 5 received placebo; per-sample allocation not given. Day 63 after the first vaccine or placebo injection was the time point for sampling.

This sequence joins TRBV5-1 and TRBJ2-1; D not resolved. This receptor was taken from a person between 18 and 65 years old who received the Ad26.COV2.S COVID-19 vaccine or a placebo. The material was peripheral blood, obtained in a trial of Ad26.COV2.S vaccine versus placebo. DNA of the CDR3: TGCGCCAGCAGCTTCGGAGACAATGAGCAGTTCTTC. Encoded protein: CASSFGDNEQFF.